These T cell receptor beta chains were read from a single sample in a study of T cell responses to AZD1222 COVID-19 vaccine. Libraries were prepared by immunoSEQ multiplex PCR; TCRdb keeps only in-frame clonotypes and omits some of them. There are approximately 170,000 clones in the sample; approximately 89% occur only once, and approximately 4.4% lies in the top ten. Source: peripheral blood, taken on day 0 of AZD1222 vaccination. The receptors here all came from an adult in good health. The CDR3 runs from the conserved cysteine through the conserved F or W. Each record gives: clone size, V gene, J gene, D gene, CDR3 protein, CDR3 DNA. A D gene is named only where the DNA matches it firmly. Rows may omit the clone size; those that give it use once, few, many or a size class.

-	TRBV28	TRBJ1-1	-	CASNPQVYTEAFF	TGTGCCAGCAACCCACAGGTTTACACTGAAGCTTTCTTT
-	TRBV9	TRBJ1-2	-	CASSVGFGGAYGYTF	TGTGCCAGCAGCGTAGGATTCGGGGGCGCCTATGGCTACACCTTC
-	TRBV3-1/TRBV3-2	TRBJ1-1	TRBD1	CASSQDGDRVWAFF	TGTGCCAGCAGCCAAGATGGTGACAGGGTGTGGGCTTTCTTT
-	TRBV19	TRBJ2-1	-	CASSIVGSEGAEQFF	TGTGCCAGTAGTATAGTCGGCAGCGAGGGTGCCGAGCAGTTCTTC
-	TRBV5-1	TRBJ2-7	-	CASSLARGVREQYF	TGCGCCAGCAGCTTGGCCCGGGGTGTGAGGGAACAGTACTTC
-	TRBV5-4	TRBJ2-1	-	CASSFQGSYNEQFF	TGTGCCAGCAGCTTTCAGGGATCCTACAATGAGCAGTTCTTC
-	TRBV9	TRBJ2-7	-	CASSPRSQGDEQYF	TGTGCCAGCAGCCCAAGATCCCAGGGTGACGAGCAGTACTTC
-	TRBV28	TRBJ1-1	-	CASREGNTEAFF	TGTGCCAGCAGGGAGGGGAACACTGAAGCTTTCTTT
-	TRBV24-1	TRBJ1-5	-	CATSPGVSNQPQHF	TGTGCCACCAGTCCCGGAGTTAGCAATCAGCCCCAGCATTTT
-	TRBV28	TRBJ2-7	TRBD2	CASSLLGGSSYEQYF	TGTGCCAGCAGCCTGTTGGGCGGGAGCTCCTACGAGCAGTACTTC
once	TRBV7-8	TRBJ2-5	TRBD1	CASSPRPRQGQETQYF	TGTGCCAGCAGCCCCCGGCCGAGACAGGGGCAAGAGACCCAGTACTTC
-	TRBV6-5	TRBJ1-2	-	CASTTVNYGYTF	TGTGCCAGCACGACGGTCAACTATGGCTACACCTTC
-	TRBV5-5	TRBJ1-2	-	CASSFRDVTTYGYTF	TGTGCCAGCAGCTTTCGGGACGTAACCACCTATGGCTACACCTTC
-	TRBV28	TRBJ1-5	-	CASSLSGVGNQPQHF	TGTGCCAGCAGTTTATCAGGGGTAGGCAATCAGCCCCAGCATTTT
medium-sized	TRBV5-6	TRBJ2-7	-	CASSFAGANGQYF	TGTGCCAGCAGCTTTGCAGGGGCCAACGGGCAGTACTTC
-	TRBV5-1	TRBJ1-5	-	CASSLSEHFNQPQHF	TGCGCCAGCAGCTTGAGTGAACACTTCAATCAGCCCCAGCATTTT
-	TRBV28	TRBJ2-7	-	CASSSVTGSSYEQYF	TGTGCCAGCAGCTCAGTAACGGGGAGCTCCTACGAGCAGTACTTC
-	TRBV28	TRBJ2-1	-	CASSSPGRVDEQFF	TGTGCCAGCAGTTCCCCGGGCAGGGTCGATGAGCAGTTCTTC
-	TRBV4-1	TRBJ1-5	-	CASSQDGARNQPQHF	TGCGCCAGCAGCCAAGATGGGGCGCGCAATCAGCCCCAGCATTTT
-	TRBV7-8	TRBJ2-5	TRBD2	CASSLADWGGIETQYF	TGTGCCAGCAGCTTAGCGGACTGGGGGGGGATAGAGACCCAGTACTTC
-	TRBV5-8	TRBJ1-4	-	CASSKGGATNEKLFF	TGTGCCAGCAGCAAGGGTGGAGCAACTAATGAAAAACTGTTTTTT
-	TRBV5-1	TRBJ1-2	-	CASSSEGPSYTF	TGCGCCAGCAGCTCTGAGGGACCGTCCTACACCTTC
-	TRBV10-3	TRBJ2-7	-	CAISEIGGQTEQYF	TGTGCCATCAGTGAGATAGGAGGTCAGACCGAGCAGTACTTC
-	TRBV11-2	TRBJ2-2	TRBD2	CASSSLAGLTNTGELFF	TGTGCCAGCAGCTCCCTAGCGGGGCTAACGAACACCGGGGAGCTGTTTTTT
-	TRBV6-6	TRBJ2-7	-	CASSYLQGYEQYF	TGTGCCAGCAGTTACTTACAGGGCTACGAGCAGTACTTC
-	TRBV6-5	TRBJ2-2	TRBD1	CASSWGGQGELFF	TGTGCCAGCAGTTGGGGGGGACAGGGAGAGCTGTTTTTT
-	TRBV3-1/TRBV3-2	TRBJ1-2	-	CASTTPGGKDGYTF	TGTGCCAGCACCACGCCCGGGGGCAAGGATGGCTACACCTTC
-	TRBV5-4	TRBJ2-7	-	CASSYSGTRYEQYF	TGTGCCAGCAGCTATTCCGGGACGCGCTACGAGCAGTACTTC
-	TRBV6-4	TRBJ1-2	-	CASSEGVGTNYGYTF	TGTGCCAGCAGCGAAGGGGTCGGGACTAACTATGGCTACACCTTC
-	TRBV28	TRBJ1-1	TRBD1	CASSLRRQGLTMNTEAFF	TGTGCCAGCAGTTTGAGGAGACAGGGACTAACAATGAACACTGAAGCTTTCTTT
-	TRBV7-2	TRBJ2-7	-	CASSTRATTASEQYF	TGTGCCAGCAGCACTCGGGCCACGACGGCGAGCGAGCAGTACTTC
once	TRBV10-3	TRBJ2-7	-	CAISDNASPYEQYF	TGTGCCATCAGTGACAATGCCTCTCCCTACGAGCAGTACTTC
few	TRBV10-1	TRBJ1-2	TRBD1	CASSADRAWGYTF	TGCGCCAGCAGTGCGGACAGGGCGTGGGGCTACACCTTC
-	TRBV19	TRBJ1-5	-	CASSIVTGLAGNQPQHF	TGTGCCAGTAGTATAGTCACTGGACTGGCGGGCAATCAGCCCCAGCATTTT
-	TRBV3-1/TRBV3-2	TRBJ1-4	-	CASSQGIGSPRTNEKLFF	TGTGCCAGCAGCCAAGGAATAGGTTCTCCGCGCACTAATGAAAAACTGTTTTTT
-	TRBV30	TRBJ1-4	-	CAWSPERKFNEKLFF	TGTGCCTGGAGCCCCGAGCGGAAGTTTAATGAAAAACTGTTTTTT
-	TRBV30	TRBJ1-4	TRBD1	CAWASTGLVPFF	TGTGCCTGGGCGTCGACAGGGTTGGTCCCCTTTTTT
-	TRBV3-1/TRBV3-2	TRBJ2-7	TRBD1	CASSQPTGTGVYEQYF	TGTGCCAGCAGCCAACCTACCGGGACAGGGGTGTACGAGCAGTACTTC
-	TRBV7-3	TRBJ1-6	-	CASSLFSGADSPLHF	TGTGCCAGCAGCTTATTTTCAGGGGCTGATTCACCCCTCCACTTT
-	TRBV7-3	TRBJ2-4	-	CASSLTPVTTALGAKNIQYF	TGTGCCAGCAGCTTAACACCAGTGACAACGGCTCTTGGAGCCAAAAACATTCAGTACTTC
-	TRBV28	TRBJ1-3	-	CASSPGHWNTIYF	TGTGCCAGCAGTCCAGGACATTGGAACACCATATATTTT
-	TRBV2	TRBJ2-5	-	CASSDGRGETQYF	TGTGCCAGCAGTGACGGAAGAGGGGAGACCCAGTACTTC